This TCR beta chain derives from a study of somatic mutations in cytotoxic T cells in rheumatoid arthritis. The CDR3 runs to 11 residues. From germline, CDR1 is SGHNT and CDR2 YYREEE (reference sequence). V was pared by 2 bases and J by 11 bases, with 5 bases between. Libraries were prepared by immunoSEQ multiplex PCR; TCRdb keeps only in-frame clonotypes and omits some of them. The sample has roughly 11,000 clones; around three quarters are singletons. Positive magnetic bead selection separated CD4+ and CD8+ cells, and flow cytometry confirmed purity. The receptor was isolated from an adult with rheumatoid arthritis. The genes are TRBV5-4 and TRBJ2-6; D unresolved. Sequenced: CD8+ T cells sorted from blood. Here the CDR3 reads CASSFGYVLTF. The CDR3 DNA sequence: TGTGCCAGCAGCTTTGGGTACGTCCTGACTTTC. Based on the CDR3 plus reference TRBV5-4 and TRBJ2-6, the full variable domain is ETGVTQSPTHLIKTRGQQVTLRCSSQSGHNTVSWYQQALGQGPQFIFQYYREEENGRGNFPPRFSGLQFPNYSSELNVNALELDDSALYLCASSFGYVLTFGAGSRLTVL.